The clone carrying this T cell receptor (beta chain) showed up many times. The data were obtained in a study of metastatic and nonmetastatic thyroid tumors. V was trimmed by 5 bases and J by 2 bases, leaving 9 bases between them. CDR1 is LNHNV and CDR2 is YYDKDF in the germline V gene (reference sequence). This CDR3 contains 13 residues. TCRdb re-analyzed the PCR reads using MiXCR. The data contain some 35,000 clones, about 30% of them singletons. Thyroid surgery was performed in patients who had received no treatment beforehand. The sequenced material came from blood. The chain couples TRBV15 to TRBJ2-5; D possibly corresponds to TRBD2 (6 bases). The receptor's source is a male donor with papillary thyroid cancer or a benign thyroid nodule (not recorded which). Some clones in this sample may be carry-over from other donors' samples. The CDR3 loop is CATSGGDQETQYF. The CDR3 DNA reads TGTGCCACCAGCGGAGGGGATCAAGAGACCCAGTACTTC.